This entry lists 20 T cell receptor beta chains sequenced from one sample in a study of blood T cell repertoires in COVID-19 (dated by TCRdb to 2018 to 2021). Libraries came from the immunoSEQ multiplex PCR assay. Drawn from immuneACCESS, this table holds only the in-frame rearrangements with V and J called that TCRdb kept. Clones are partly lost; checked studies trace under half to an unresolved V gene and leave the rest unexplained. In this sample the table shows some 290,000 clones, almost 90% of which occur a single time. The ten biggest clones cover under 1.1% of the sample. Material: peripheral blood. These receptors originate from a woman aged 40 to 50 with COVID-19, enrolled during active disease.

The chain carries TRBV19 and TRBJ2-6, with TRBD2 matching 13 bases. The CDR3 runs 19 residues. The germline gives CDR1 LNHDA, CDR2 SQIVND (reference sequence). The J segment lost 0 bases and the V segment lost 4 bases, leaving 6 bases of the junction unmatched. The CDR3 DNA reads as TGTGCCAGTAGTACTCGGACTAGCGGGGGTTTCTCTGGGGCCAACGTCCTGACTTTC. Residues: CASSTRTSGGFSGANVLTF.

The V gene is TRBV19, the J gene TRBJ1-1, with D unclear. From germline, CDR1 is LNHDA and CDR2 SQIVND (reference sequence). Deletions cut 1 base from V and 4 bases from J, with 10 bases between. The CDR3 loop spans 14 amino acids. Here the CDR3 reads CASSIGSGSTEAFF. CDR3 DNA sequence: TGTGCCAGTAGTATAGGGTCGGGTTCCACTGAAGCTTTCTTT.

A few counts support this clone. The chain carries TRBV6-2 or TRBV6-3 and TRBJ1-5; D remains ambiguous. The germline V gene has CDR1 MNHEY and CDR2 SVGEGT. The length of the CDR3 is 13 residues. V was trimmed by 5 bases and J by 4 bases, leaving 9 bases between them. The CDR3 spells CASSPSENQPQHF. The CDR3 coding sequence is TGTGCCAGCAGTCCGTCCGAGAATCAGCCCCAGCATTTT.

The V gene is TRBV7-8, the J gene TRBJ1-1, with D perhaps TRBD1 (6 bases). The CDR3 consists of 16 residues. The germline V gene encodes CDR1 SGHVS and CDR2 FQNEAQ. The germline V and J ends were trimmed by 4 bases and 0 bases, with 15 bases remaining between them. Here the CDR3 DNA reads TGTGCCAGCAGCTCTATAGGCGGGGGGCTGAACACTGAAGCTTTCTTT. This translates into CASSSIGGGLNTEAFF.

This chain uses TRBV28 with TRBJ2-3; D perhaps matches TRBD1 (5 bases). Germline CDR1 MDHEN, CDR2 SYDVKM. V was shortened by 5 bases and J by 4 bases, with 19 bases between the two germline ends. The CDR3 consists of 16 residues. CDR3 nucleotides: TGTGCCAGCAGTATACCCCGGATCTGGGGCGCAGATACGCAGTATTTT. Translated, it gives CASSIPRIWGADTQYF. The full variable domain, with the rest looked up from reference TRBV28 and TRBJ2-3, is DVKVTQSSRYLVKRTGEKVFLECVQDMDHENMFWYRQDPGLGLRLIYFSYDVKMKEKGDIPEGYSVSREKKERFSLILESASTNQTSMYLCASSIPRIWGADTQYFGPGTRLTVL.

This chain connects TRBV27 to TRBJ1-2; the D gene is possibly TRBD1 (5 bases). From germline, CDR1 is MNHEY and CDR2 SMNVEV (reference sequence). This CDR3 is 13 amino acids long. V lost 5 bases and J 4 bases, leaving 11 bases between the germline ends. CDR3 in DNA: TGTGCCAGCAGTAAAGGGGCCCTCTATGGCTACACCTTC. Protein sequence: CASSKGALYGYTF.

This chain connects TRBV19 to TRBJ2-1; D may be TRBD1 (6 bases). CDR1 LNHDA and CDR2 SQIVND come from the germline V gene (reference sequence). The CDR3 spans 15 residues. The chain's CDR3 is CACSPRGGLNNEQFF. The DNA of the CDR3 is TGTGCTTGTTCCCCCAGGGGCGGACTCAACAATGAGCAGTTCTTC.

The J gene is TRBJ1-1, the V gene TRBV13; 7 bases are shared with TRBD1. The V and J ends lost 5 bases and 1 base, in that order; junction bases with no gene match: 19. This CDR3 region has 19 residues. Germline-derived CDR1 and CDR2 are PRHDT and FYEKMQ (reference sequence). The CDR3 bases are TGTGCCAGCAGCCCCCCACGCACCCTCGGAGGACAGGCGAACACTGAAGCTTTCTTT. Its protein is CASSPPRTLGGQANTEAFF.

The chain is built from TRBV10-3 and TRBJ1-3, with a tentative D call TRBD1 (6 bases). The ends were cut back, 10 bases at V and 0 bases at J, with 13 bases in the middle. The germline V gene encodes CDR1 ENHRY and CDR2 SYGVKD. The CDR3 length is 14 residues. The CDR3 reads CATGTTASGNTIYF. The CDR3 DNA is TGTGCCACCGGGACAACGGCCTCTGGAAACACCATATATTTT.

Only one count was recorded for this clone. The CDR3 nucleotides are TGTGCCAGTATTACCGGGACAGGGGGCAAGGGGACTGAAGCTTTCTTT. It encodes CASITGTGGKGTEAFF. The rearrangement links TRBV19 to TRBJ1-1; 12 nucleotides match TRBD1. Germline V gene sequence: CDR1 LNHDA, CDR2 SQIVND (reference sequence). The trim removed 7 bases at V and 5 bases at J, leaving 11 bases unmatched. CDR3 length: 16 amino acids.

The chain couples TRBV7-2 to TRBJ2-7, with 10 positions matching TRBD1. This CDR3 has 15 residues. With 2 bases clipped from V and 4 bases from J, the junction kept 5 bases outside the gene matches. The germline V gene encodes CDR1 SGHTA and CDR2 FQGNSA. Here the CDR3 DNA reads TGTGCCAGCAGCTTAACAGGGACAGGGGTGTACGAGCAGTACTTC. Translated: CASSLTGTGVYEQYF.

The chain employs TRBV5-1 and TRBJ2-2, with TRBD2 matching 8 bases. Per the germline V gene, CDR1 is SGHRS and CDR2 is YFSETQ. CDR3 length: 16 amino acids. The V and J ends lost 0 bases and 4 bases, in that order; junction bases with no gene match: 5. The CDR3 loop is CASSLATGTSTGELFF. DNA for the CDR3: TGCGCCAGCAGCTTGGCCACCGGGACTAGCACCGGGGAGCTGTTTTTT.

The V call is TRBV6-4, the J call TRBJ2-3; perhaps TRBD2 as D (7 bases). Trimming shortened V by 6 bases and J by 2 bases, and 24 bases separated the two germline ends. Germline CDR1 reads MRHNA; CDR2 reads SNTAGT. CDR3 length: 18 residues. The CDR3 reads CASRETMESGTYTDTQYF. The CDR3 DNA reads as TGTGCCAGCAGGGAAACGATGGAGAGCGGGACATACACAGATACGCAGTATTTT.

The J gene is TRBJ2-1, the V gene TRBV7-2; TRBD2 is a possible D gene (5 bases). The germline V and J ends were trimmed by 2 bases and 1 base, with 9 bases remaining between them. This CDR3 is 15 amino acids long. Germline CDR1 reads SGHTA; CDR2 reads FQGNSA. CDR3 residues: CASSLSGKSYNEQFF. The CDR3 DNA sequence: TGTGCCAGCAGCTTATCGGGGAAGTCCTACAATGAGCAGTTCTTC.

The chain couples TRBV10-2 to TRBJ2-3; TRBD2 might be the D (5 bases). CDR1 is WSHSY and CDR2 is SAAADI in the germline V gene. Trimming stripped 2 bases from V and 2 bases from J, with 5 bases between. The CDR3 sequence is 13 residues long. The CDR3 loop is CASSERDTDTQYF. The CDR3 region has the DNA TGCGCCAGCAGTGAGCGGGACACAGATACGCAGTATTTT.

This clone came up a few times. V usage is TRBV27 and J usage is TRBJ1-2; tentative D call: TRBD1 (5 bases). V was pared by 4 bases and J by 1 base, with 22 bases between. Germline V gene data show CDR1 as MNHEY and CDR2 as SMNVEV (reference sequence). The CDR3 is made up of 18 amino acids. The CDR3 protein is CASSSLDRLLFFNYGYTF. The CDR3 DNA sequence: TGTGCCAGCAGTTCCCTTGACAGACTCCTATTTTTTAACTATGGCTACACCTTC.

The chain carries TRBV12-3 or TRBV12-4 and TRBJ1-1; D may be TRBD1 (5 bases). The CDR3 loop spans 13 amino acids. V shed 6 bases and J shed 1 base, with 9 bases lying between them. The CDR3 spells CASSSGQNTEAFF. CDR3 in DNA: TGTGCCAGCAGCTCCGGACAGAACACTGAAGCTTTCTTT.

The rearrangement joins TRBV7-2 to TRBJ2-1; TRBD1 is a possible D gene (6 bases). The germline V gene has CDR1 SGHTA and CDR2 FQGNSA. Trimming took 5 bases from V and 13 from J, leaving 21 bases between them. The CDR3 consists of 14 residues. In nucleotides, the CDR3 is TGTGCCAGCAGCCCCTTGGGGGCCGACGGGTCACAGTTCTTC. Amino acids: CASSPLGADGSQFF.

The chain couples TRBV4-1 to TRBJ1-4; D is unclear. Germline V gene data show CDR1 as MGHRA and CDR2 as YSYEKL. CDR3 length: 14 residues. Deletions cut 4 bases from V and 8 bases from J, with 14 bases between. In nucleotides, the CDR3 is TGCGCCAGCAGCCCCCGGGAACTCGGGGAAAAACTGTTTTTT. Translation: CASSPRELGEKLFF.

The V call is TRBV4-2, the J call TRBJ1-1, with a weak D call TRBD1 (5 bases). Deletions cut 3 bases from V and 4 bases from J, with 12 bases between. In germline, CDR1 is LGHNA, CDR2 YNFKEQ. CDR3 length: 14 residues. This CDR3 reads CASSHATGSTEAFF. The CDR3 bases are TGTGCCAGCAGCCATGCTACAGGATCCACTGAAGCTTTCTTT.